The clone carrying this T cell receptor (beta chain) came up a few times. Its antigen remains unidentified. This sample stems from a study of CD8 T cells in Susac syndrome. Regarding the study as a whole: It was acknowledged in the study that the number of individuals who were included in its TCR sequencing and HLA analysis was relatively small.

In germline, CDR1 is PRHDT, CDR2 FYEKMQ (reference sequence). CDR3 length: 12 amino acids. V lost 6 bases, J lost 2 bases, and 8 bases lay in between. It was with random hexamers that about 0.45 to 1 ug RNA was reverse transcribed. Amplification of TCR beta CDR3 across 54 Vbeta and 13 Jbeta was performed with immunoSEQ multiplex PCR. TCRdb analysed the immunoSEQ multiplex PCR reads with MiXCR anew, one entry per CDR3 protein. Of approximately 280,000 distinct CDR3 sequences listed, 85% are singletons. This sequence joins TRBV13 and TRBJ2-7, with a weak D call TRBD1 (6 bases). The receptor was derived from a human donor with multiple sclerosis. Sequenced material: CD8+ T cells from PBMCs. The CDR3 DNA sequence: TGTGCCAGCAGTGGACAGACCTACGAGCAGTACTTC. Translating it yields CASSGQTYEQYF.